The 32 T cell receptor beta chains presented below share a single source sample, sequenced in a study of cytomegalovirus exposure and HLA in healthy donors. The repertoire was sequenced with immunoSEQ multiplex PCR; TCRdb's copy has only in-frame clones and lacks some. The data contain 150,000 or so clones, less than 90% of them singletons. Sequenced material: PBMCs. The source is a young man in good health and CMV-seropositive.

The chain is built from TRBV6-5 and TRBJ1-2, with 7 bases that match TRBD1. With 6 bases clipped from V and 4 bases from J, the junction kept 11 bases outside the gene matches. This CDR3 has 15 residues. CDR1 MNHEY and CDR2 SVGAGI come from the germline V gene. CDR3 nucleotide sequence: TGTGCCAGCAGCCCTCAGGGGGGATCGGCCTATGGCTACACCTTC. As protein: CASSPQGGSAYGYTF.

This rearrangement joins TRBV18 to TRBJ1-2; D is perhaps TRBD1 (5 bases). The germline gives CDR1 KGHSH, CDR2 LQKENI. CDR3 size: 13 residues. V gave up 6 bases and J gave up 3 bases, with 11 bases separating them. Here the CDR3 DNA reads TGTGCCAGCTCGAAGGGAGGGGACTATGGCTACACCTTC. Its translation: CASSKGGDYGYTF.

The chain has TRBV6-6 and TRBJ2-1; TRBD2 agrees at 11 bases. Germline CDR1 and CDR2: MNHNY and SVGAGI (reference sequence). The V gene end was trimmed by 1 base and the J gene end by 12 bases; junction bases not matched to a gene: 2. The CDR3 is 13 residues long. The CDR3 sequence: CASSYLTSGRQFF. CDR3 nucleotides: TGTGCCAGCAGTTACTTAACTAGCGGGAGGCAGTTCTTC.

This chain uses TRBV6-5 with TRBJ1-1, with 7 nucleotides matching TRBD1. Germline V CDR1 and CDR2: MNHEY, SVGAGI. With V trimmed by 6 bases and J by 4 bases, 8 bases remained unmatched. The CDR3 covers 14 residues. The CDR3, as DNA: TGTGCCAGCAGCTACACAGGGGCCAGCACTGAAGCTTTCTTT. Translation gives CASSYTGASTEAFF.

This rearrangement joins TRBV7-6 to TRBJ2-2; TRBD2 matches at 9 bases. The CDR3 loop spans 18 amino acids. After removal of 0 bases from V and 4 bases from J, the junction contained 9 bases not matched to a gene. CDR1 SGHVS and CDR2 FNYEAQ come from the germline V gene. The CDR3 loop reads CASSLARVAGASTGELFF. The CDR3 DNA is TGTGCCAGCAGCTTAGCGCGGGTAGCGGGGGCCTCCACCGGGGAGCTGTTTTTT.

This sequence joins TRBV5-6 and TRBJ1-1; D might be TRBD1 (6 bases). Trimming removed 0 bases from V and 5 bases from J, with 17 bases in between. Germline CDR1 SGHDT, CDR2 YYEEEE. CDR3 length: 16 amino acids. The CDR3 DNA follows: TGTGCCAGCAGCTTGGGGACAGAGCCCGCCGTAACTGAAGCTTTCTTT. Its translation is CASSLGTEPAVTEAFF.

This clone appeared a single time. The chain links TRBV5-4 to TRBJ2-2; 11 nucleotides match TRBD2. The CDR3 runs to 14 residues. The germline V gene has CDR1 SGHNT and CDR2 YYREEE (reference sequence). V lost 3 bases to trimming and J lost 10 bases; unmatched junction nucleotides: 5. The CDR3 spells CASSSRTSGLELFF. The CDR3 DNA sequence: TGTGCCAGCAGCTCGCGGACTAGCGGGCTGGAGCTGTTTTTT.

This sequence joins TRBV6-5 and TRBJ2-7, with TRBD1 matching 10 bases. With V trimmed by 6 bases and J by 3 bases, 8 bases remained unmatched. The CDR3 runs to 15 residues. Per germline, CDR1 MNHEY and CDR2 SVGAGI. The CDR3 loop is CASSRGGQGLYEQYF. For the CDR3, the DNA is TGTGCCAGCAGCCGGGGGGGACAGGGGCTCTACGAGCAGTACTTC.

This clone has more than one count but fewer than ten. The chain carries TRBV7-2 and TRBJ2-5; weak D call: TRBD1 (6 bases). This CDR3 contains 13 residues. Per germline, CDR1 SGHTA and CDR2 FQGNSA. The germline V and J ends were trimmed by 7 bases and 5 bases, with 14 bases remaining between them. CDR3 DNA sequence: TGTGCCAGCACCACAATGGGGGCGGAGACCCAGTACTTC. Its translation is CASTTMGAETQYF.

The chain carries TRBV4-1 and TRBJ2-1; D is possibly TRBD2 (5 bases). The CDR3 length is 16 residues. The V end was cut by 2 bases, the J end by 2 bases, with 13 bases between. Germline lookup yields CDR1 MGHRA and CDR2 YSYEKL. The CDR3, as DNA: TGCGCCAGCAGCCAACCCACTAGAAGCCCCTACAATGAGCAGTTCTTC. Protein product: CASSQPTRSPYNEQFF.

V gene TRBV4-3 combines with J gene TRBJ2-1; D is possibly TRBD2 (5 bases). The germline V and J ends were trimmed by 2 bases and 8 bases, with 19 bases remaining between them. The germline V gene encodes CDR1 LGHNA and CDR2 YSLEER. The CDR3 extends over 16 amino acids. CDR3 coding DNA: TGCGCCAGCAGCCAATTCGGTAAACGGGGTCCGGATGAGCAGTTCTTC. Translation: CASSQFGKRGPDEQFF.

The V and J genes are TRBV5-4 and TRBJ2-7; 10 bases are shared with TRBD2. Germline V gene lookup returns CDR1 SGHNT and CDR2 YYREEE (reference sequence). V lost 4 bases to trimming and J lost 6 bases; unmatched junction nucleotides: 13. The CDR3 runs to 16 residues. The CDR3 reads CASSGTSVGATGEQYF. CDR3 sequence (DNA): TGTGCCAGCAGCGGGACTAGCGTGGGCGCTACAGGCGAGCAGTACTTC.

The rearrangement links TRBV2 to TRBJ2-1; 10 bases match TRBD1. After removal of 11 bases from V and 6 bases from J, the junction contained 13 bases not matched to a gene. Germline V CDR1 and CDR2: SNHLY, FYNNEI. The CDR3 runs to 15 residues. The CDR3 DNA reads as TGTGCCGCGACAAAAGGGACAGGGGCCGGCAATGAGCAGTTCTTC. Translating it yields CAATKGTGAGNEQFF.

This rearrangement joins TRBV19 to TRBJ2-7, with D tentatively TRBD2 (6 bases). Trimming took off 4 bases at V and 7 bases at J, with 17 bases between the two ends. The length of the CDR3 is 14 residues. Germline V gene sequence: CDR1 LNHDA, CDR2 SQIVND (reference sequence). The CDR3 DNA reads TGTGCCAGTAGTACCCGGACCGAGGCGGGGGAGCAGTACTTC. Amino acid sequence: CASSTRTEAGEQYF.

Of note for this clone: The sample has other DNA sequences that encode this CDR3 too. This chain links TRBV5-4 with TRBJ2-7, with TRBD2 matching over 9 bases. The CDR3 has 14 residues. V dropped 4 bases and J dropped 0; count of bases not matched to a gene: 2. CDR1 SGHNT and CDR2 YYREEE come from the germline V gene (reference sequence). CDR3 coding DNA: TGTGCCAGCAGCCTTAGCGGGAGCTCCTACGAGCAGTACTTC. Its protein product is CASSLSGSSYEQYF.

The rearrangement joins TRBV5-5 to TRBJ1-1; D perhaps matches TRBD1 (6 bases). The CDR3 covers 15 residues. The V end lost 4 bases, the J end lost 2 bases, and 15 bases lay between the germline ends. Germline assignment: CDR1 SGHKS and CDR2 YYEKEE (reference sequence). CDR3 in amino acids: CASSPGPGGNTEAFF. The CDR3 coding sequence is TGTGCCAGCAGCCCGGGACCGGGGGGCAACACTGAAGCTTTCTTT.

The rearrangement links TRBV4-3 to TRBJ2-5; a weak D match, TRBD2 (6 bases). CDR3 size: 14 residues. Germline CDR1 is LGHNA and CDR2 is YSLEER. V lost 0 bases to trimming and J lost 5 bases, with 10 bases between them. The chain's CDR3 is CASSQDGSQETQYF. The CDR3 DNA follows: TGCGCCAGCAGCCAAGACGGGAGCCAGGAGACCCAGTACTTC.

The chain uses TRBV5-1 and TRBJ2-3; D might be TRBD2 (6 bases). Germline lookup yields CDR1 SGHRS and CDR2 YFSETQ. CDR3 length: 14 amino acids. V was trimmed by 4 bases and J by 2 bases, leaving 11 bases between them. This chain's CDR3 is CASSQGTFTDTQYF. As DNA, the CDR3 is TGCGCCAGCAGCCAAGGGACTTTCACAGATACGCAGTATTTT. The full variable domain, its missing parts supplied by reference TRBV5-1 and TRBJ2-3, is KAGVTQTPRYLIKTRGQQVTLSCSPISGHRSVSWYQQTPGQGLQFLFEYFSETQRNKGNFPGRFSGRQFSNSRSEMNVSTLELGDSALYLCASSQGTFTDTQYFGPGTRLTVL.

V gene TRBV5-4 combines with J gene TRBJ2-2, with 7 bases fitting TRBD2. The germline V gene encodes CDR1 SGHNT and CDR2 YYREEE (reference sequence). V shed 0 bases, J shed 2 bases, and the junction held 10 bases outside the gene matches. The CDR3 totals 18 residues. CDR3 region: CASSLGLPLAINTGELFF. In DNA form, the CDR3 reads TGTGCCAGCAGCTTGGGGCTCCCACTAGCGATTAACACCGGGGAGCTGTTTTTT.

The CDR3 region has the DNA TGTGCCAGCAGCGTTACAGGGGGCGTCGGGCAGCCCCAGCATTTT. It yields the protein CASSVTGGVGQPQHF. V usage is TRBV9 and J usage is TRBJ1-5; the match to TRBD1 covers 9 bases. J lost 7 bases, V lost 2 bases, and 7 bases had no gene match. The CDR3 loop spans 15 amino acids. Germline loops: CDR1 SGDLS, CDR2 YYNGEE.

This chain uses TRBV13 with TRBJ2-5; weak D call: TRBD2 (6 bases). Trimming took off 5 bases at V and 0 bases at J, with 16 bases between the two ends. The germline V gene encodes CDR1 PRHDT and CDR2 FYEKMQ (reference sequence). There are 16 residues in the CDR3. CDR3 DNA: TGTGCCAGCAGCCCCGGGGCAGCGGGCAACCAAGAGACCCAGTACTTC. Translation gives CASSPGAAGNQETQYF.

Written as DNA, the CDR3 is TGTGCCAGTAGTATAAGTGGTAGGGGGACAGGCTCCTACGAGCAGTACTTC. Translation: CASSISGRGTGSYEQYF. The chain couples TRBV19 to TRBJ2-7; 8 nucleotides agree with TRBD1. Trimming removed 2 bases from V and 0 bases from J; junction bases left unmatched: 9. Germline CDR1 LNHDA, CDR2 SQIVND (reference sequence). The CDR3 covers 17 residues.

The chain carries TRBV7-2 and TRBJ1-1; D may be TRBD1 (5 bases). V was trimmed by 8 bases and J by 3 bases, leaving 13 bases between them. Germline V CDR1 and CDR2: SGHTA, FQGNSA. There are 13 residues in the CDR3. CDR3 DNA sequence: TGTGCCAGCTTACTCAGGGTTTACACTGAAGCTTTCTTT. Protein sequence: CASLLRVYTEAFF. Full variable domain (remainder filled in from reference TRBV7-2 and TRBJ1-1): GAGVSQSPSNKVTEKGKDVELRCDPISGHTALYWYRQSLGQGLEFLIYFQGNSAPDKSGLPSDRFSAERTGGSVSTLTIQRTQQEDSAVYLCASLLRVYTEAFFGQGTRLTVV.

The V call is TRBV5-4, the J call TRBJ1-1; 7 bases align to TRBD1. Germline CDR1 and CDR2: SGHNT and YYREEE (reference sequence). V shed 4 bases and J 1 base; nucleotides not matched to a gene: 4. The CDR3 totals 14 residues. CDR3 in amino acids: CASSRGQRNTEAFF. The CDR3 coding sequence is TGTGCCAGCAGCCGGGGACAGAGGAACACTGAAGCTTTCTTT.

The chain is built from TRBV19 and TRBJ2-3; maybe TRBD2 (5 bases). V lost 5 bases and J lost 13, with 13 bases in between. This CDR3 region has 11 residues. CDR1 and CDR2 from the germline V gene are LNHDA and SQIVND (reference sequence). The DNA of the CDR3 is TGTGCCAGTAGTCGAGGATTGGAGGAGTATTTT. Translating it yields CASSRGLEEYF. The full variable domain, in which reference TRBV19 and TRBJ2-3 provide the parts outside the CDR3, is DGGITQSPKYLFRKEGQNVTLSCEQNLNHDAMYWYRQDPGQGLRLIYYSQIVNDFQKGDIAEGYSVSREKKESFPLTVTSAQKNPTAFYLCASSRGLEEYFGPGTRLTVL.

This chain connects TRBV15 to TRBJ1-5, with TRBD1 as a possible D gene (5 bases). Deletions cut 1 base from V and 1 base from J, with 8 bases between. CDR3 size: 15 residues. Germline V lookup: CDR1 LNHNV, CDR2 YYDKDF (reference sequence). CDR3 sequence (DNA): TGTGCCACCAGCAGAGGTAGGGGAAGCAATCAGCCCCAGCATTTT. Translation: CATSRGRGSNQPQHF.

The chain uses TRBV27 and TRBJ1-2, with 9 bases fitting TRBD1. The germline V gene has CDR1 MNHEY and CDR2 SMNVEV (reference sequence). The trim removed 6 bases at V and 4 bases at J, leaving 6 bases unmatched. The CDR3 has 14 amino acids. The CDR3 protein is CASRETGGFYGYTF. DNA of the CDR3: TGTGCCAGCAGGGAGACAGGGGGGTTCTATGGCTACACCTTC.

The chain combines TRBV20-1 with TRBJ1-2; D possibly corresponds to TRBD1 (5 bases). There are 10 residues in the CDR3. Germline assignment: CDR1 DFQATT and CDR2 SNEGSKA (reference sequence). V lost 7 bases to trimming and J lost 7 bases, with 10 bases between them. The CDR3 DNA follows: TGCAGTGTTGGGGGGGTTGGCTACACCTTC. Translated: CSVGGVGYTF.

CDR3 loop: CASSLYGTSGYNEQFF. The CDR3 DNA follows: TGCGCCAGCAGCTTGTACGGGACTAGCGGATACAATGAGCAGTTCTTC. This rearrangement joins TRBV5-1 to TRBJ2-1; 11 nucleotides match TRBD2. The CDR3 is 16 amino acids. The germline CDR1 and CDR2 sequences are SGHRS and YFSETQ. V trimming: 1 base; J trimming: 4 bases; junction bases outside the gene matches: 4.

The CDR3 nucleotides are TGTGCCAGTAGTATAGCGGCGGGGGGCGCCAATGAGCAGTTCTTC. As protein: CASSIAAGGANEQFF. The chain is built from TRBV19 and TRBJ2-1; 8 bases fit TRBD2. Germline CDR1 reads LNHDA; CDR2 reads SQIVND (reference sequence). Trimming cost V 1 base and J 6 bases; bases outside gene matches: 5. The CDR3 runs 15 residues.

The chain combines TRBV6-5 with TRBJ2-5; TRBD1 aligns across 7 bases. Germline loops: CDR1 MNHEY, CDR2 SVGAGI. This CDR3 is built from 14 residues. J was trimmed by 3 bases and V by 2 bases; bases with no gene match: 3. This chain's CDR3 is CASSYLGQEETQYF. CDR3 sequence (DNA): TGTGCCAGCAGTTACCTTGGACAGGAAGAGACCCAGTACTTC.

This rearrangement joins TRBV27 to TRBJ2-1; TRBD1 might be the D (6 bases). The CDR3 length is 14 residues. Trimming removed 5 bases from V and 2 bases from J, with 10 bases in between. Per the germline V gene, CDR1 is MNHEY and CDR2 is SMNVEV (reference sequence). The CDR3 DNA follows: TGTGCCAGCAGTCTCGACAGGACCTACAATGAGCAGTTCTTC. Encoded protein: CASSLDRTYNEQFF.